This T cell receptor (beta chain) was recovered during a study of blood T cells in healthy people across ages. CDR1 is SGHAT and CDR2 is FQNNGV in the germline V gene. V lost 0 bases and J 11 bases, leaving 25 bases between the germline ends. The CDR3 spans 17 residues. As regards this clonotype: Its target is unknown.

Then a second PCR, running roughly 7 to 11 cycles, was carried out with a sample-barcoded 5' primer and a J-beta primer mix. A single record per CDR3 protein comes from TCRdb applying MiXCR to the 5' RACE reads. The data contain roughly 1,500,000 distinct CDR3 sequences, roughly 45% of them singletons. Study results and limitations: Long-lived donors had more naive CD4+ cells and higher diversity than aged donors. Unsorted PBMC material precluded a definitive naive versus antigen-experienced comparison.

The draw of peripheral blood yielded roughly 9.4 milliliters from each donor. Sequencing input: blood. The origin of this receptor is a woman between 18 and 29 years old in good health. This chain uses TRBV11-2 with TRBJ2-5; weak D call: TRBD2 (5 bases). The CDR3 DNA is TGTGCCAGCAGCTTAGATGGGCCCGGGATCTCCTACAATGAGCAGTACTTC. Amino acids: CASSLDGPGISYNEQYF.